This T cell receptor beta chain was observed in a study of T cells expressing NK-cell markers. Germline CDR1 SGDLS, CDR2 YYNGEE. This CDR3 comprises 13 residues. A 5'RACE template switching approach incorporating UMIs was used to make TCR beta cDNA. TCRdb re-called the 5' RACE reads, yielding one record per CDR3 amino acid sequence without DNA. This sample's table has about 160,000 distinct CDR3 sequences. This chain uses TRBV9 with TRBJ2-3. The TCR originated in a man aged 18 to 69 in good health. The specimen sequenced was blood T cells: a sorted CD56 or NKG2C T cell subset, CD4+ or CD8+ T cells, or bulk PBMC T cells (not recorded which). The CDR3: CASSVGSTDTQYF.